The 5 T cell receptor beta chains listed next were all sequenced from one sample in a study of molecular identifiers for immune sequencing clone quantification. Each CDR3 protein gets one entry after TCRdb re-called the PCR reads with MiXCR. The table has a few hundred thousand distinct CDR3 sequences, over 20% seen once. The source material was naive CD8+ T cells from blood, with Jurkat cell RNA spiked in. Subset given: FACS-sorted CD8+CD4-CCR7+CD45RA+ naive T cells. These receptors were collected from a human donor in good health. Some libraries in this study had Jurkat cell RNA spiked in.

This clonotype has just a few counts. The rearrangement uses TRBV6-5 and TRBJ2-5, with 8 bases that match TRBD2. CDR3 length equals 15 residues. The V and J ends lost 8 bases and 1 base, in that order; junction bases with no gene match: 9. Germline values: CDR1 MNHEY, CDR2 SVGAGI. The CDR3 DNA reads as TGTGCCAGCGGTTCTTTAGCGGGGAGCCAAGAGACCCAGTACTTC. Its protein is CASGSLAGSQETQYF.

This clonotype was observed a handful of times. This sequence joins TRBV20-1 and TRBJ2-5; either TRBD1 or TRBD2 may fit D (5 bases each). The CDR3 spans 13 residues. Trimming took 0 bases from V and 4 from J, leaving 9 bases between them. CDR1 and CDR2 (germline): DFQATT, SNEGSKA (reference sequence). The CDR3 loop is CSARDGTGETQYF. CDR3 DNA sequence: TGCAGTGCTAGAGATGGGACCGGAGAGACCCAGTACTTC.

A word on this clonotype: A read error may be the cause here, since a much bigger clone is one base away. V and J are TRBV5-1 and TRBJ2-2; D is unresolved. Trimming took off 4 bases at V and 4 bases at J, with 8 bases between the two ends. The CDR3 sequence is 13 residues long. Germline values: CDR1 SGHRS, CDR2 YFSETQ. The DNA for the CDR3 is TGCGCCAGCAGCCCAGACACCACCGGGGAGCTGTTTTTT. It translates to CASSPDTTGELFF. The full variable domain, rest sourced from reference TRBV5-1 and TRBJ2-2, is KAGVTQTPRYLIKTRGQQVTLSCSPISGHRSVSWYQQTPGQGLQFLFEYFSETQRNKGNFPGRFSGRQFSNSRSEMNVSTLELGDSALYLCASSPDTTGELFFGEGSRLTVL.

Turning to this clonotype: Because it lacks the conserved phenylalanine or tryptophan at the end, this CDR3 is likely a read error. J is TRBJ1-2 and V is TRBV7-9; no reliable D call. CDR3 length: 14 amino acids. The germline CDR1 and CDR2 sequences are SEHNR and FQNEAQ (reference sequence). V lost 1 base and J 4 bases, leaving 10 bases between the germline ends. CDR3 nucleotide sequence: TGTGCCAGCAGCTTAGGGGCAGTTGGCTATGGCTACACCCTC. Amino acid sequence: CASSLGAVGYGYTL.

This clonotype was picked up a small number of times. The chain carries TRBV14 and TRBJ2-7; D is perhaps TRBD2 (6 bases). Germline loops: CDR1 SGHDN, CDR2 FVKESK. The CDR3 length is 16 residues. Trimming removed 3 bases at V and 1 base at J, with 16 bases between. DNA of the CDR3: TGTGCCAGCAGCCACCTGGGACTGTCTCCATCCTACGAGCAGTACTTC. Translation gives CASSHLGLSPSYEQYF.